What follows are 31 T cell receptor beta chains derived from one specimen sequenced in a study of cytomegalovirus exposure and HLA in healthy donors. TCRdb's table, derived via immunoSEQ multiplex PCR, lists solely in-frame clones and lacks some. This sample carries roughly 140,000 clones, less than 90% of them seen once, and the ten largest clones take approximately 3.2%. Sample: PBMCs. The receptors shown here come from a woman between 18 and 30 years old in good health and CMV-seropositive.

The rearrangement uses TRBV27 and TRBJ2-3, with 11 bases that match TRBD2. Unmatched junction bases numbered 11, after V lost 3 bases and J lost 6 bases. This CDR3 is built from 17 residues. The V gene's germline CDR1 is MNHEY and CDR2 SMNVEV (reference sequence). In DNA form, the CDR3 reads TGTGCCAGCAGTTTCGCCATGGTAGCGGGAGGGCCGGATACGCAGTATTTT. Translating it yields CASSFAMVAGGPDTQYF.

This sequence joins TRBV29-1 and TRBJ2-7; the match to TRBD1 covers 10 bases. The CDR3 has 13 amino acids. Germline V CDR1 and CDR2: SQVTM, ANQGSEA. J lost 7 bases, V lost 8 bases, and 11 bases had no gene match. The CDR3 loop is CSPEDRGSREQYF. CDR3 in DNA: TGCAGCCCCGAGGACAGGGGGTCGAGGGAGCAGTACTTC.

The chain has TRBV13 and TRBJ2-5; 13 nucleotides line up with TRBD2. The CDR3 has 16 residues. Germline loops: CDR1 PRHDT, CDR2 FYEKMQ (reference sequence). The V segment lost 5 bases and the J segment 4 bases; nucleotides outside the gene matches: 7. CDR3 sequence (DNA): TGTGCCAGCAGCAGGGGACTAGCGGGATCTCGAGAGACCCAGTACTTC. Protein sequence: CASSRGLAGSRETQYF.

The chain uses TRBV7-2 and TRBJ2-1, with D hard to call. Per germline, CDR1 SGHTA and CDR2 FQGNSA. The CDR3 has 13 residues. V was pared by 3 bases and J by 4 bases, with 7 bases between. The CDR3 DNA reads as TGTGCCAGCAGCTTGTCCGGGTACAATGAGCAGTTCTTC. It yields the protein CASSLSGYNEQFF.

Written as DNA, the CDR3 is TGTGCCAGTAGTTCGTCAGGGGTTCGTTATGAAAAACTGTTTTTT. Translation: CASSSSGVRYEKLFF. The V and J genes are TRBV19 and TRBJ1-4, with a possible D match to TRBD1 (6 bases). The V end lost 5 bases, the J end lost 6 bases, and 16 bases lay between the germline ends. Germline V gene lookup returns CDR1 LNHDA and CDR2 SQIVND (reference sequence). The CDR3 has 15 residues.

This rearrangement joins TRBV5-5 to TRBJ2-7, with 7 bases that match TRBD2. Per germline, CDR1 SGHKS and CDR2 YYEKEE (reference sequence). The CDR3 runs to 16 residues. After removal of 0 bases from V and 2 bases from J, the junction contained 8 bases not matched to a gene. The CDR3 sequence is CASSLAGGSPTYEQYF. Written as DNA, the CDR3 is TGTGCCAGCAGCTTGGCCGGCGGGAGCCCCACCTACGAGCAGTACTTC.

The chain is built from TRBV15 and TRBJ1-5, with a weak D call TRBD1 (5 bases). Looked up from germline, CDR1 is LNHNV and CDR2 is YYDKDF (reference sequence). The length of the CDR3 is 16 residues. The germline V and J ends were trimmed by 1 base and 4 bases, with 14 bases remaining between them. CDR3 nucleotide sequence: TGTGCCACCAGCAGAGTAGGGTCGACAGATAATCAGCCCCAGCATTTT. Its translation is CATSRVGSTDNQPQHF.

The V gene is TRBV27, the J gene TRBJ2-1; D gene uncertain. V lost 2 bases and J 8 bases, leaving 7 bases between the germline ends. Germline-derived CDR1 and CDR2 are MNHEY and SMNVEV (reference sequence). The CDR3 has 12 residues. The chain's CDR3 is CASSLGLYEQFF. The CDR3 DNA follows: TGTGCCAGCAGTTTAGGCCTCTATGAGCAGTTCTTC.

The chain combines TRBV14 with TRBJ1-2, with TRBD1 matching over 9 bases. This CDR3 contains 14 residues. Germline values: CDR1 SGHDN, CDR2 FVKESK. The J segment lost 4 bases and the V segment lost 4 bases, leaving 4 bases of the junction unmatched. The CDR3 region has the DNA TGTGCCAGCAGCCTCGGGACAGGGAGCTATGGCTACACCTTC. Translating gives CASSLGTGSYGYTF.

The chain is built from TRBV19 and TRBJ2-7, with TRBD2 matching over 8 bases. The V gene's germline CDR1 is LNHDA and CDR2 SQIVND (reference sequence). After removal of 3 bases from V and 5 bases from J, the junction contained 12 bases not matched to a gene. The CDR3 length is 16 residues. The CDR3 reads CASSIVSSGSLNEQYF. In DNA form, the CDR3 reads TGTGCCAGTAGTATTGTCTCCAGCGGGAGTCTTAACGAGCAGTACTTC.

The chain is built from TRBV19 and TRBJ2-1; 7 nucleotides match TRBD2. The length of the CDR3 is 15 residues. The germline V gene has CDR1 LNHDA and CDR2 SQIVND (reference sequence). Trimming at V came to 9 bases and at J to 4 bases, leaving 12 bases not matched to a gene. The CDR3 sequence is CASALGEGLYNEQFF. CDR3 bases: TGTGCCAGCGCTTTGGGGGAGGGCCTTTACAATGAGCAGTTCTTC.

The V gene is TRBV18, the J gene TRBJ2-1; a weak D match, TRBD2 (5 bases). CDR3 length: 15 amino acids. Trimming took 3 bases from V and 5 from J, leaving 14 bases between them. The germline V gene has CDR1 KGHSH and CDR2 LQKENI. CDR3: CASSPLGQRHNEQFF. The DNA for the CDR3 is TGTGCCAGCTCACCTCTCGGCCAGCGGCACAATGAGCAGTTCTTC.

The chain combines TRBV9 with TRBJ2-7; D is undetermined. V lost 0 bases and J lost 1, with 11 bases in between. The germline CDR1 and CDR2 sequences are SGDLS and YYNGEE. This CDR3 spans 15 amino acids. CDR3 loop: CASSVGGRPSYEQYF. The CDR3 region has the DNA TGTGCCAGCAGCGTAGGAGGCCGGCCTTCCTACGAGCAGTACTTC.

The chain recombines TRBV10-2 with TRBJ2-7; TRBD2 matches 8 bases. Germline CDR1 is WSHSY and CDR2 is SAAADI. V was pared by 8 bases and J by 2 bases, with 5 bases of the junction left unmatched. The CDR3 loop spans 13 amino acids. Written as DNA, the CDR3 is TGCGCCAGCTCGACTAGCGACGCCTACGAGCAGTACTTC. Translated: CASSTSDAYEQYF.

V is TRBV6-5 and J is TRBJ2-3; 12 bases fit TRBD2. Germline CDR1 is MNHEY and CDR2 is SVGAGI. With 1 base clipped from V and 4 bases from J, the junction kept 3 bases outside the gene matches. This CDR3 spans 16 amino acids. CDR3 bases: TGTGCCAGCAGTTACTGGACTAGCGGGGAGTCAGATACGCAGTATTTT. It is translated as CASSYWTSGESDTQYF.

The chain combines TRBV6-1 with TRBJ2-7, with D possibly being TRBD1 (6 bases). Germline-derived CDR1 and CDR2 are MNHNS and SASEGT. V lost 6 bases and J lost 0, with 15 bases in between. The CDR3 totals 15 residues. CDR3 region: CASRDRQALSYEQYF. The CDR3 DNA is TGTGCCAGCAGAGACCGACAGGCCCTCTCCTACGAGCAGTACTTC.

The genes are TRBV27 and TRBJ2-7, with 10 bases aligning to TRBD1. Trimming cost V 6 bases and J 9 bases; bases outside gene matches: 5. The CDR3 loop spans 12 amino acids. Germline CDR1 and CDR2: MNHEY and SMNVEV (reference sequence). The CDR3 DNA follows: TGTGCCAGCAGCGACAGGGGGCAGGGGCAGTACTTC. Encoded protein: CASSDRGQGQYF.

J is TRBJ2-2 and V is TRBV9; 9 nucleotides align to TRBD1. This CDR3 is 18 amino acids long. Trimming cost V 3 bases and J 5 bases; bases outside gene matches: 14. CDR1 and CDR2 from the germline V gene are SGDLS and YYNGEE. In DNA form, the CDR3 reads TGTGCCAGCAGCGGCCGGGACAGGGCTGGTATAGGGACCGGGGAGCTGTTTTTT. Amino acid sequence: CASSGRDRAGIGTGELFF.

The chain carries TRBV6-5 and TRBJ2-1; 12 positions agree with TRBD2. This CDR3 has 16 residues. V shed 2 bases and J 9 bases; nucleotides not matched to a gene: 8. CDR1 and CDR2 from the germline V gene are MNHEY and SVGAGI. The CDR3 loop reads CASSYQLAGGPGEQFF. The CDR3 nucleotides are TGTGCCAGCAGTTACCAGCTAGCGGGAGGGCCGGGTGAGCAGTTCTTC.

V gene TRBV12-5 combines with J gene TRBJ2-1; 8 positions match TRBD2. The CDR3 totals 17 residues. J gave up 6 bases and V 0 bases, and 10 bases lay outside the gene matches. From germline, CDR1 is LGHNT and CDR2 FRNRAP. Here the CDR3 reads CASGLVRGGRPGNEQFF. The CDR3 DNA is TGTGCTAGTGGTTTGGTACGAGGCGGGAGGCCCGGCAATGAGCAGTTCTTC.

The chain carries TRBV6-7 and TRBJ2-7, with 10 nucleotides matching TRBD2. TRBV6-7 is an open reading frame, and its role is uncertain. Losses at the gene ends were 1 base for V and 2 bases for J; bases not matched to a gene: 5. The CDR3 is 16 residues long. The CDR3 coding sequence is TGTGCCAGCAGTTACTGCCTTAGCGGGAGGACCTACGAGCAGTACTTC. Translating gives CASSYCLSGRTYEQYF.

V is TRBV11-2 and J is TRBJ1-3; D gene ambiguous. Deletions cut 1 base from V and 4 bases from J, with 11 bases between. The germline CDR1 and CDR2 sequences are SGHAT and FQNNGV. CDR3 length: 15 residues. CDR3 sequence: CASSLVSVTGNTIYF. CDR3 bases: TGTGCCAGCAGCTTAGTTAGCGTCACGGGAAACACCATATATTTT.

This chain joins TRBV12-2 and TRBJ2-7; TRBD2, as called in the table, went unchecked against the DNA. TRBV12-2 is noted as a pseudogene. The length of the CDR3 is 15 residues. The DNA for the CDR3 is TGTGCAAGTCGCCCTACTAGCGGCTTCTCCTACGAGCAGTACTTC. Translated, it gives CASRPTSGFSYEQYF.

The chain has TRBV7-2 and TRBJ2-3, with TRBD1 as a possible D gene (5 bases). This CDR3 has 14 residues. From germline, CDR1 is SGHTA and CDR2 FQGNSA. V was cut by 8 bases and J by 4 bases, with 16 bases left in between. The CDR3 DNA reads TGTGCCAGCCGGCGTCAGGGCGAAGCAGATACGCAGTATTTT. It specifies CASRRQGEADTQYF.

The V call is TRBV30, the J call TRBJ1-5; D uncertain. This CDR3 is 15 amino acids long. Germline CDR1 is GTSNPN and CDR2 is SVGIG (reference sequence). Trimming left V 5 bases short and J 2 bases short, with 16 bases between. CDR3: CAWAYGTIGNQPQHF. For the CDR3, the DNA is TGTGCCTGGGCATACGGTACGATTGGCAATCAGCCCCAGCATTTT.

This chain uses TRBV19 with TRBJ2-3; no firm D call. This CDR3 is 13 amino acids long. Germline CDR1 and CDR2: LNHDA and SQIVND (reference sequence). Trimming pared 3 bases from V and 0 bases from J, leaving 4 bases between. For the CDR3, the DNA is TGTGCCAGTAGTATGCTAAGCACAGATACGCAGTATTTT. It translates to CASSMLSTDTQYF.

This clone was found once. CDR3 loop: CASSLIGQPAYEQYF. The CDR3 DNA is TGTGCCAGCAGCTTGATCGGACAGCCAGCCTACGAGCAGTACTTC. The chain employs TRBV5-6 and TRBJ2-7; TRBD1 is a possible D gene (6 bases). V was cut by 1 base and J by 2 bases, with 13 bases left in between. CDR3 length: 15 residues. Germline V CDR1 and CDR2: SGHDT, YYEEEE.

V and J are TRBV2 and TRBJ2-7; the match to TRBD2 covers 7 bases. The V segment lost 2 bases and the J segment 5 bases; nucleotides outside the gene matches: 6. From germline, CDR1 is SNHLY and CDR2 FYNNEI. CDR3 length equals 14 residues. The CDR3 spells CASSELRRENEQYF. DNA of the CDR3: TGTGCCAGCAGTGAACTTCGGCGGGAGAACGAGCAGTACTTC.

The V gene is TRBV28, the J gene TRBJ2-3, with D possibly being TRBD2 (7 bases). Germline loops: CDR1 MDHEN, CDR2 SYDVKM. The V gene lost 1 base and the J gene lost 5 bases, with 22 bases spanning the gap. This CDR3 spans 18 amino acids. CDR3 protein: CASSLYNAGASARDTQYF. CDR3 nucleotide sequence: TGTGCCAGCAGTTTATATAATGCGGGGGCTAGCGCGAGAGATACGCAGTATTTT.

The gene calls are TRBV5-4 and TRBJ1-2, with TRBD1 identical over 8 bases. V shed 4 bases and J 11 bases; nucleotides not matched to a gene: 4. This CDR3 has 11 amino acids. CDR1 is SGHNT and CDR2 is YYREEE in the germline V gene (reference sequence). CDR3 nucleotide sequence: TGTGCCAGCAGCGTGACAGGGGCTTACACCTTC. Translated: CASSVTGAYTF.

The rearrangement uses TRBV9 and TRBJ2-3; 10 positions agree with TRBD2. The CDR3 length is 16 residues. CDR1 is SGDLS and CDR2 is YYNGEE in the germline V gene. J was trimmed by 3 bases and V by 0 bases; bases with no gene match: 4. The CDR3: CASSVEVAGGTDTQYF. The DNA for the CDR3 is TGTGCCAGCAGCGTAGAAGTAGCGGGAGGAACAGATACGCAGTATTTT.